Each of the 25 T cell receptor beta chains below was sequenced from the same sample in a study of CD8 T cells in Susac syndrome. With random hexamers, reverse transcription was performed on about 0.5 to 1 ug of RNA. TCRdb independently ran MiXCR on the immunoSEQ multiplex PCR reads; one entry per CDR3 protein. The sample shows around 280,000 distinct CDR3 sequences, 92% of them seen only once. Sample: CD4+ T cells from PBMCs. The source of these receptors is a human donor with multiple sclerosis.

This clonotype appeared once. This chain joins TRBV6-1 and TRBJ2-3, with D maybe TRBD2 (5 bases). The germline CDR1 and CDR2 sequences are MNHNS and SASEGT. The CDR3 spans 13 residues. V lost 8 bases and J 2 bases, leaving 11 bases between the germline ends. The CDR3 spells CASEGFVTDTQYF. The DNA for the CDR3 is TGTGCCAGCGAGGGCTTTGTCACAGATACGCAGTATTTT.

V is TRBV4-3 and J is TRBJ2-7; 8 bases fit TRBD2. The CDR3 spans 21 residues. Germline V gene lookup returns CDR1 LGHNA and CDR2 YSLEER. V was clipped by 0 bases and J by 4 bases; unmatched bases: 23. Here the CDR3 DNA reads TGCGCCAGCAGCCAAGATTCCCGTCCGGGACTAAGGCGGGGGGCCGGTTACGAGCAGTACTTC. Protein product: CASSQDSRPGLRRGAGYEQYF.

The J gene is TRBJ2-1, the V gene TRBV29-1; 7 bases agree with TRBD2. This CDR3 is built from 14 residues. With 5 bases clipped from V and 4 bases from J, the junction kept 8 bases outside the gene matches. Germline CDR1 SQVTM, CDR2 ANQGSEA. CDR3 sequence (DNA): TGCAGCGTTCTCGGACTAGTGGCGTACAATGAGCAGTTCTTC. This sequence encodes CSVLGLVAYNEQFF.

The chain combines TRBV7-2 with TRBJ1-3; D remains ambiguous. With 1 base removed from V and 3 bases from J, the gap between germline ends came to 7 bases. This CDR3 region has 14 residues. Germline V CDR1 and CDR2: SGHTA, FQGNSA. The CDR3 coding sequence is TGTGCCAGCAGCTTAGTCGGTAATGGAAACACCATATATTTT. Protein sequence: CASSLVGNGNTIYF.

The rearrangement joins TRBV20-1 to TRBJ1-1; no reliable D call. Germline CDR1 and CDR2: DFQATT and SNEGSKA (reference sequence). This CDR3 contains 13 residues. Trimming took off 0 bases at V and 4 bases at J, with 9 bases between the two ends. This chain's CDR3 is CSARDLRATEAFF. The CDR3 region has the DNA TGCAGTGCTAGAGATCTTAGAGCCACTGAAGCTTTCTTT.

This chain connects TRBV2 to TRBJ2-7; D uncertain. CDR3 length equals 12 residues. The germline V gene has CDR1 SNHLY and CDR2 FYNNEI. The germline V and J ends were trimmed by 7 bases and 0 bases, with 7 bases remaining between them. In nucleotides, the CDR3 is TGTGCCAGCAAAGTCTCCTCCTACGAGCAGTACTTC. Its translation: CASKVSSYEQYF. Full variable domain (outside the CDR3, taken from reference TRBV2 and TRBJ2-7): EPEVTQTPSHQVTQMGQEVILRCVPISNHLYFYWYRQILGQKVEFLVSFYNNEISEKSEIFDDQFSVERPDGSNFTLKIRSTKLEDSAMYFCASKVSSYEQYFGPGTRLTVT.

The chain links TRBV7-9 to TRBJ2-6; D may be TRBD2 (6 bases). The CDR3 is made up of 17 amino acids. Germline loops: CDR1 SEHNR, CDR2 FQNEAQ (reference sequence). V was cut by 8 bases and J by 1 base, with 18 bases left in between. CDR3 coding DNA: TGTGCCAGCGCCCGCGGGGACCAAATATCTGGGGCCAACGTCCTGACTTTC. This gives the protein CASARGDQISGANVLTF. The variable domain in full, completed from reference TRBV7-9 and TRBJ2-6, reads DTGVSQNPRHKITKRGQNVTFRCDPISEHNRLYWYRQTLGQGPEFLTYFQNEAQLEKSRLLSDRFSAERPKGSFSTLEIQRTEQGDSAMYLCASARGDQISGANVLTFGAGSRLTVL.

The chain recombines TRBV6-6 with TRBJ1-5; TRBD1 agrees at 8 bases. Germline loops: CDR1 MNHNY, CDR2 SVGAGI (reference sequence). CDR3 length: 15 residues. V shed 3 bases and J 3 bases; nucleotides not matched to a gene: 4. The DNA for the CDR3 is TGTGCCAGCAGTTATGCGGGACAGGACAATCAGCCCCAGCATTTT. It translates to CASSYAGQDNQPQHF.

This chain connects TRBV19 to TRBJ1-1; perhaps TRBD1 as D (5 bases). This CDR3 has 17 residues. The germline CDR1 and CDR2 sequences are LNHDA and SQIVND (reference sequence). V shed 7 bases and J shed 7 bases, with 28 bases lying between them. The CDR3: CASTNPRGLIRGSEAFF. CDR3 bases: TGTGCCAGTACTAACCCCCGGGGGTTGATAAGGGGTAGTGAAGCTTTCTTT.

Details on this clonotype: One end of the junction fails to match germline, which may point to a read error. This chain joins TRBV12-3 or TRBV12-4 and TRBJ1-5; D is uncertain. This CDR3 has 15 amino acids. CDR3 sequence reads: CASSKTEVYNQLQHF. The CDR3, as DNA: TGTGCCAGCAGCAAGACCGAGGTATACAATCAGCTCCAGCATTTT.

The chain couples TRBV5-1 to TRBJ2-5; 12 bases line up with TRBD1. The germline gives CDR1 SGHRS, CDR2 YFSETQ. The CDR3 length is 15 residues. The V gene end was trimmed by 0 bases and the J gene end by 5 bases; junction bases not matched to a gene: 2. Here the CDR3 reads CASSLGDRGRETQYF. The CDR3 DNA reads TGCGCCAGCAGCTTGGGGGACAGGGGGCGCGAGACCCAGTACTTC.

The J gene is TRBJ2-3, the V gene TRBV20-1; possibly TRBD2 for D (5 bases). V dropped 5 bases and J dropped 7 bases, with 10 bases sitting between them. CDR1 and CDR2 from the germline V gene are DFQATT and SNEGSKA (reference sequence). CDR3 length: 11 residues. CDR3 loop: CSARGMNTQYF. The CDR3 nucleotides read TGCAGTGCTCGGGGTATGAATACGCAGTATTTT.

The chain employs TRBV6-1 and TRBJ2-2, with 11 bases that match TRBD2. V was pared by 6 bases and J by 5 bases, with 8 bases of the junction left unmatched. The CDR3 runs to 16 residues. Per the germline V gene, CDR1 is MNHNS and CDR2 is SASEGT. The CDR3 sequence: CASSFLAGGRTGELFF. The CDR3 nucleotides read TGTGCCAGCAGCTTCTTAGCGGGAGGGAGGACCGGGGAGCTGTTTTTT.

The table lists this clonotype with a count of one. The CDR3 DNA is TGTGCCAGCAGCTTAGGTATTTCGGGGGCAAAGTATAATTCACCCCTCCACTTT. Residues: CASSLGISGAKYNSPLHF. The V call is TRBV11-2, the J call TRBJ1-6; possible D gene TRBD1, 6 bases. CDR3 length: 18 amino acids. The V end was cut by 1 base, the J end by 4 bases, with 17 bases between. Germline loops: CDR1 SGHAT, CDR2 FQNNGV.

The V and J genes are TRBV2 and TRBJ1-5, with D perhaps matching TRBD1 (5 bases). The germline V gene encodes CDR1 SNHLY and CDR2 FYNNEI. Trimming left V 9 bases short and J 7 bases short, with 19 bases between. The CDR3 has 14 residues. The CDR3, as DNA: TGTGCCAGACGCCTCAGGGTTAAAAGACAGCCCCAGCATTTT. Encoded protein: CARRLRVKRQPQHF.

The chain couples TRBV12-3 or TRBV12-4 to TRBJ1-2, with unresolved D. Between the trimmed V and J ends, which lost 1 base and 12 bases, there was a span of 15 bases. CDR3 length: 13 residues. CDR3 loop: CASSLGQGGRNTF. The CDR3 DNA follows: TGTGCCAGCAGTTTAGGGCAAGGAGGCAGAAACACCTTC.

This clonotype was seen once. This chain uses TRBV5-5 with TRBJ2-2; TRBD1 agrees at 7 bases. CDR1 and CDR2 (germline): SGHKS, YYEKEE (reference sequence). With V trimmed by 3 bases and J by 4 bases, 9 bases remained unmatched. The CDR3 is made up of 16 amino acids. CDR3 region: CASSSWDRIPTGELFF. CDR3 DNA: TGTGCCAGCAGCTCCTGGGACAGAATTCCCACCGGGGAGCTGTTTTTT.

This sequence joins TRBV12-3 or TRBV12-4 and TRBJ1-5; 10 bases fit TRBD1. The CDR3 length is 17 residues. The trim removed 4 bases at V and 7 bases at J, leaving 13 bases unmatched. CDR3 DNA sequence: TGTGCCAGCAGTTCCAGGGAGGGGACAGGGGTGGGGCAGCCCCAGCATTTT. It translates to CASSSREGTGVGQPQHF.

Worth noting for this clonotype: At one end, the junction sequence differs from germline, possibly due to a read error. The chain employs TRBV3-1 and TRBJ1-3; TRBD1 agrees at 8 bases. The V gene's germline CDR1 is LGHDT and CDR2 YNNKEL (reference sequence). This CDR3 contains 17 residues. The CDR3 loop is CASSQEPGGRSENTIYF. The CDR3 DNA sequence: TGTGCCAGCAGCCAAGAACCAGGGGGCCGGTCTGAAAACACCATATATTTT. Drawing the rest from reference TRBV3-1 and TRBJ1-3, the complete variable domain is DTAVSQTPKYLVTQMGNDKSIKCEQNLGHDTMYWYKQDSKKFLKIMFSYNNKELIINETVPNRFSPKSPDKAHLNLHINSLELGDSAVYFCASSQEPGGRSENTIYFGEGSWLTVV.

In regard to this clonotype: The junction departs from germline at one end; a sequencing error may be responsible. The chain links TRBV5-1 to TRBJ2-5; no definite D call. CDR3 length: 12 residues. The germline CDR1 and CDR2 sequences are SGHRS and YFSETQ. The CDR3 bases are TGTGCCAGCAGCCGGGACCAAGAGACCCAGTACTTC. This sequence encodes CASSRDQETQYF. Drawing the rest from reference TRBV5-1 and TRBJ2-5, the complete variable domain is KAGVTQTPRYLIKTRGQQVTLSCSPISGHRSVSWYQQTPGQGLQFLFEYFSETQRNKGNFPGRFSGRQFSNSRSEMNVSTLELGDSALYLCASSRDQETQYFGPGTRLLVL.

The genes are TRBV5-1 and TRBJ1-2; no definite D call. Germline loops: CDR1 SGHRS, CDR2 YFSETQ. V was shortened by 2 bases and J by 0 bases, with 8 bases between the two germline ends. This CDR3 spans 14 amino acids. CDR3 loop: CASSFDDTNYGYTF. As DNA, the CDR3 is TGCGCCAGCAGCTTCGACGATACTAACTATGGCTACACCTTC.

CDR3 protein: CSALLATPAKNIQYF. In nucleotides, the CDR3 is TGCAGTGCTTTACTAGCGACCCCAGCCAAAAACATTCAGTACTTC. The chain combines TRBV20-1 with TRBJ2-4; 7 bases line up with TRBD2. In germline, CDR1 is DFQATT, CDR2 SNEGSKA (reference sequence). This CDR3 has 15 amino acids. The trim removed 5 bases at V and 0 bases at J, leaving 7 bases unmatched.

The chain is built from TRBV7-2 and TRBJ2-1, with 7 bases aligning to TRBD2. The ends lost 3 bases at V and 3 bases at J; junction bases unmatched: 5. This CDR3 comprises 15 residues. Germline CDR1 SGHTA, CDR2 FQGNSA. Written as DNA, the CDR3 is TGTGCCAGCAGCTTCAGCGGGACCCTCTACAATGAGCAGTTCTTC. Protein product: CASSFSGTLYNEQFF.

The rearrangement links TRBV24-1 to TRBJ1-4, with D unresolved. Germline CDR1 reads KGHDR; CDR2 reads SFDVKD. V lost 2 bases and J 3 bases, leaving 6 bases between the germline ends. CDR3 length: 14 amino acids. Here the CDR3 reads CATSDSGPNEKLFF. The CDR3 DNA is TGTGCCACCAGTGATTCCGGGCCTAATGAAAAACTGTTTTTT.

This clonotype occurred once. The chain is built from TRBV3-1 and TRBJ1-5; 10 nucleotides match TRBD1. J lost 0 bases, V lost 0 bases, and 8 bases had no gene match. CDR1 and CDR2 from the germline V gene are LGHDT and YNNKEL (reference sequence). CDR3 size: 19 residues. Written as DNA, the CDR3 is TGTGCCAGCAGCCAAGATCAAACGGGACAGGGGTATAGCAATCAGCCCCAGCATTTT. Its translation: CASSQDQTGQGYSNQPQHF.